This T cell receptor beta chain is drawn from a study of T cells in Graves' hyperthyroidism and ophthalmopathy. RNA transcripts provided the source from which TCR beta CDR3 regions were amplified. The HTBI set primed first-round TCR CDR3 RT-PCR. MiXCR, applied by TCRdb to the multiplex PCR reads, yields one record per CDR3 protein. The sample shows about 410,000 distinct CDR3 sequences, about 14% of them seen only once. This clonotype was found many times. CDR1 and CDR2 from the germline V gene are SGHTA and FQGNSA. This CDR3 spans 14 amino acids. V lost 1 base and J lost 8, with 12 bases in between. The V and J genes are TRBV7-2 and TRBJ2-1, with no clear D. Material: blood. The clonotype comes from a woman under 40 with Graves' ophthalmopathy. CDR3: CASSLDVPAHEQFF. The CDR3 DNA is TGTGCCAGCAGCTTAGATGTTCCGGCCCATGAGCAGTTCTTC.